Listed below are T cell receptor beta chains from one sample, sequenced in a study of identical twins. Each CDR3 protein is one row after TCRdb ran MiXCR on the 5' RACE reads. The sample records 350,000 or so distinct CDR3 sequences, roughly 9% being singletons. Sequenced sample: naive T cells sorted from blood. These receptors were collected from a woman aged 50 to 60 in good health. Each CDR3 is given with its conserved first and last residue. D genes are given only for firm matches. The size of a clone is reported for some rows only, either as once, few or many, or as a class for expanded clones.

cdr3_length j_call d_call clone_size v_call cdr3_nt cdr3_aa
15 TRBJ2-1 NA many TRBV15 TGTGCCACCAGCGGGACCTTGAGATCCTACAATGAGCAGTTCTTC CATSGTLRSYNEQFF
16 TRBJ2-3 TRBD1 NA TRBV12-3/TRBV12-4 TGTGCCAGCAGAAGCTGGGGAGGACAGGGCCAGGGTACGCAGTATTTT CASRSWGGQGQGTQYF
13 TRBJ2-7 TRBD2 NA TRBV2 TGTGCCAGCAGTGAACCGGGGGAGGGGAAGAAGTACTTC CASSEPGEGKKYF
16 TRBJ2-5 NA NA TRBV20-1 TGCAGTGCTAGGAGGGTGGTGGCAGGACCACAAGAGACCCAGTACTTC CSARRVVAGPQETQYF
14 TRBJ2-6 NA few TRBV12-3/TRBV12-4 TGTGCCAGCGCACTCCAGGCTGGGGCCAACGTCCTGACTTTC CASALQAGANVLTF
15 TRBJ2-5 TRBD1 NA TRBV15 TGTGCCACCAGCAGCGACAGGGGAAGAGGAAAGACCCAGTACTTC CATSSDRGRGKTQYF
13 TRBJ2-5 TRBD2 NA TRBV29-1 TGCAGCGTAAGCGGGAGTTGGATTGAGACCCAGTACTTC CSVSGSWIETQYF
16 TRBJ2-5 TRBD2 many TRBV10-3 TGTGCCTCCGGACTAGCGGGAGGCCAACCACAAGAGACCCAGTACTTC CASGLAGGQPQETQYF
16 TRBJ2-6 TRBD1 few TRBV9 TGTGCCAGCAGCAGCGACAGGGTGACTGGGGCCAACGTCCTGACTTTC CASSSDRVTGANVLTF
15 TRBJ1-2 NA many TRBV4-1 TGCGCCAGCAGCCCGTTCTTCGGGCAGACCTATGGCTACACCTTC CASSPFFGQTYGYTF
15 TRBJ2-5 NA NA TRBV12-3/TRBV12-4 TGTGCCAGCACCGAACAGGAGGAACCCCAAGAGACCCAGTACTTC CASTEQEEPQETQYF
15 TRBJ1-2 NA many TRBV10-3 TGTGCCATCAGTGAGTCGAAGTCTGGGGGAGGCGGCTACACCTTC CAISESKSGGGGYTF
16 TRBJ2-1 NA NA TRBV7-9 TGTGCCAGCAGCTCGCTTGGGGGAAACTCATACAATGAGCAGTTCTTC CASSSLGGNSYNEQFF
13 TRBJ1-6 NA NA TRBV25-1 TGTGCCAGCAGTGAATATAGCTCGTCACCCCTCCACTTT CASSEYSSSPLHF
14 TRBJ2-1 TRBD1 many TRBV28 TGTGCCATCAATGATTCGGACAGGGGCAATGAGCAGTTCTTC CAINDSDRGNEQFF
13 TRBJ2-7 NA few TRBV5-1 TGCGCCAGCAGCTTGGAGCATTCCTACGAGCAGTACTTC CASSLEHSYEQYF
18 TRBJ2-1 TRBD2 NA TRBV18 TGTGCCAGCTCACCTGGGTCTGGAGCGGGAGTCTTCTACAATGAGCAGTTCTTC CASSPGSGAGVFYNEQFF
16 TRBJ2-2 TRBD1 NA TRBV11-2 TGTGCCAGCAGCTTAGCCGGACAGGGGGCGATTTGGGAGCTGTTTTTT CASSLAGQGAIWELFF
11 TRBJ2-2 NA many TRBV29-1 TGCAGCGTTGTTGTGGCCGGGGAGCTGTTTTTT CSVVVAGELFF
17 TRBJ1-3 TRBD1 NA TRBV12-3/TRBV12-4 TGTGCCAGCAGTTTACCCGGACAGGGAAAAAGGAGAAACACCATATATTTT CASSLPGQGKRRNTIYF
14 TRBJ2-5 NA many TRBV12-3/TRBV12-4 TGTGCCAGCAAGTTGTCAGGACTCCAAGAGACCCAGTACTTC CASKLSGLQETQYF
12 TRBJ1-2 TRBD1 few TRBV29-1 TGCAGCGTTGATTCGGACAGGGGGCGAGATCACTTC CSVDSDRGRDHF
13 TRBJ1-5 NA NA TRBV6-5 TGTGCCAGCAGTTACTTCCTGGGCCAGCCCCAGCATTTT CASSYFLGQPQHF